This T cell receptor (beta chain) was observed in a study of blood T cell repertoires in COVID-19 (TCRdb year 2020). About the investigation overall: The collaborator samples originated in the United States, Italy and Spain and spanned the acute and convalescent phases of COVID-19. The material from the prospective study consisted of cDNA or gDNA derived from T cells, B-cell-depleted T cells, or PBMCs. The dataset comprised deeply sampled blood TCRbeta repertoires from subjects exposed to, actively infected with, or recovered from COVID-19. The repertoires were made available in a free public database intended to serve as a resource for research on the immune response to SARS-CoV-2. Samples were obtained from the ongoing ImmuneRACE study (first 160 participants) and from some 1,200 subjects provided by 6 global collaborators. A de-identified subject ID, COVID-19 status, age in years and sex were almost always included in the sample metadata. Where HLA class I and class II types were available, the types were taken from metadata supplied by the sample provider, not from assay-based typing. What the study reported, not specific to this receptor: Clinical and demographic metadata were provided uncurated, with the amount varying by source and participant.

TCRbeta CDR3 regions were amplified from genomic DNA using the immunoSEQ Assay, a bias-controlled multiplex PCR. As for how the authors treated the data: Nucleated cell counts per sample were estimated from amplification of reference gene primers within the assay. Sequence reads were collapsed and filtered to measure the absolute abundance of every unique TCRbeta CDR3 rearrangement. For each sample, productive Simpson clonality was calculated as the square root of Simpson's diversity index across productive rearrangements. In its TCRdb copy, this immuneACCESS table keeps in-frame sequences only and misses some clones. Where compared with another copy, unresolved V genes explain less than half of these, and the others have no known cause. From that table come the V and J calls and clone size; the DNA was used to work out D and trimming. This sample holds fewer than 250,000 clones; over 75% were observed only once. The ten largest clones add up to around a tenth of the sample.

In Seattle, one collaborating source enrolled patients while the infection was active and tracked those patients longitudinally over the course of disease. The collaborating institutions used their own protocols to collect whole blood in K2EDTA tubes. For TCRbeta analysis, collaborators shipped samples as frozen whole blood, isolated PBMCs, or DNA extracted from either of those sample types. This clone has only one observation. The specificity of this receptor is unknown. Within one base of it there is no much larger clone, and no base qualities were kept. The TCR sequence derives from a man between 50 and 59 years old with COVID-19, enrolled during active disease. Sequencing was carried out using peripheral blood.

The CDR3 region has the sequence CARRQLLYTEAFF. The nucleotide sequence reads as follows: TGTGCCAGACGACAGCTACTATACACTGAAGCTTTCTTT. Here the chain combines TRBV30 and TRBJ1-1, with a tentative D gene TRBD1 over 5 matching bases. The junction shows trimming of 8 bases on V and 3 bases on J, plus 16 bases between the germline ends. Sequences GTSNPN (CDR1) and SVGIG (CDR2) are obtained from the germline V gene (reference sequence). The CDR3 has 13 amino acids, counting the end cysteine and phenylalanine. Solely the CDR3 DNA is kept, with 39 bases framed from the first base.